The 11 T cell receptor beta chains reported below all come from one sample, sequenced in a study of shared clonotypes between healthy human individuals. Assay: immunoSEQ multiplex PCR; the TCRdb copy retains only in-frame clones and omits some. The sample yields approximately 1.1 million clones, 70% to 80% seen once. Sequences were obtained from memory CD4+ T cells from PBMCs. Subset indicated: CD45RA-negative fraction. All receptors come from a man between 18 and 29 years old in good health. Some clones in this sample may be carry-over from other donors' samples.

The J gene is TRBJ1-5, the V gene TRBV6-1; no firm D call. The CDR3 covers 14 residues. V lost 2 bases and J lost 6, with 11 bases in between. Germline CDR1 is MNHNS and CDR2 is SASEGT. This CDR3 is CASSESGWSQPQHF. CDR3 DNA sequence: TGTGCCAGCAGTGAATCGGGATGGAGTCAGCCCCAGCATTTT.

The V and J genes are TRBV28 and TRBJ2-4; D may be TRBD1 or TRBD2 (5 bases each). Germline V lookup: CDR1 MDHEN, CDR2 SYDVKM. CDR3 length: 19 amino acids. V was shortened by 4 bases and J by 0 bases, with 22 bases between the two germline ends. The CDR3 here is CASSWPPRGGPLAKNIQYF. The CDR3 DNA is TGTGCCAGCAGTTGGCCGCCGAGGGGCGGGCCACTAGCCAAAAACATTCAGTACTTC.

This clone showed up just a few times. The chain uses TRBV4-3 and TRBJ1-1; TRBD1 is a possible D gene (6 bases). The CDR3 is made up of 17 amino acids. The germline V gene encodes CDR1 LGHNA and CDR2 YSLEER. V was trimmed by 3 bases and J by 6 bases, leaving 23 bases between them. CDR3 region: CASSQAQGPGIGPEAFF. For the CDR3, the DNA is TGCGCCAGCAGCCAGGCACAGGGTCCGGGGATCGGACCTGAAGCTTTCTTT.

The chain uses TRBV19 and TRBJ2-7; D is tentatively TRBD1 or TRBD2 (5 bases each). The length of the CDR3 is 11 residues. Germline V gives CDR1 LNHDA, CDR2 SQIVND (reference sequence). Trimming cost V 5 bases and J 5 bases, with 7 bases left between them. CDR3 sequence (DNA): TGTGCCAGTAGTTTGGGGGACGAGCAGTACTTC. It specifies CASSLGDEQYF.

The chain has TRBV19 and TRBJ1-1; D not resolved. CDR3 size: 14 residues. The V and J ends lost 5 bases and 10 bases respectively, with 20 bases between them. The germline V gene encodes CDR1 LNHDA and CDR2 SQIVND (reference sequence). CDR3 nucleotide sequence: TGTGCCAGTAGTCCGCAGGCAGAGCGGTCTGGAGCTTTCTTT. Protein: CASSPQAERSGAFF.

The V and J genes are TRBV5-4 and TRBJ2-6; TRBD2 matches at 7 bases. CDR1 is SGHNT, CDR2 YYREEE, per germline (reference sequence). The V gene end was trimmed by 4 bases and the J gene end by 4 bases; junction bases not matched to a gene: 5. The CDR3 has 15 amino acids. The CDR3 sequence: CASSARELGANVLTF. DNA for the CDR3: TGTGCCAGCAGCGCGCGGGAGCTGGGGGCCAACGTCCTGACTTTC.

CDR3 region: CASSQVARINEQFF. The CDR3 DNA is TGCGCCAGCAGCCAAGTTGCCAGGATCAATGAGCAGTTCTTC. The V call is TRBV4-1, the J call TRBJ2-1; no definite D call. Germline V CDR1 and CDR2: MGHRA, YSYEKL. The ends were cut back, 1 base at V and 6 bases at J, with 10 bases in the middle. The CDR3 extends over 14 amino acids.

V gene TRBV25-1 combines with J gene TRBJ2-5, with D possibly matching TRBD2 (5 bases). The length of the CDR3 is 16 residues. With 0 bases removed from V and 3 bases from J, the gap between germline ends came to 14 bases. The germline CDR1 and CDR2 sequences are MGHDK and SYGVNS. The CDR3 here is CASSEYPDWEEETQYF. In DNA, the CDR3 is TGTGCCAGCAGTGAATACCCGGACTGGGAAGAAGAGACCCAGTACTTC.

The V gene is TRBV4-3, the J gene TRBJ2-3; perhaps D is TRBD1 or TRBD2 (6 bases each). V lost 4 bases to trimming and J lost 4 bases, with 15 bases between them. The CDR3 extends over 15 amino acids. Germline values: CDR1 LGHNA, CDR2 YSLEER. The CDR3 DNA is TGCGCCAGCAGCCTTACAACGGGGGCTTCAGATACGCAGTATTTT. It specifies CASSLTTGASDTQYF.

This clone was recorded once. The rearrangement uses TRBV2 and TRBJ2-5; a weak D match, TRBD1 (6 bases). The CDR3 sequence is 13 residues long. The V and J ends lost 5 bases and 2 bases respectively, with 9 bases between them. Germline values: CDR1 SNHLY, CDR2 FYNNEI. The CDR3 sequence is CASSKDRQETQYF. The CDR3 DNA is TGTGCCAGCAGTAAGGACAGACAAGAGACCCAGTACTTC.

On this clone itself: Additional DNA sequences in this sample encode the identical CDR3. This sequence joins TRBV4-1 and TRBJ1-5; no reliable D call. With 1 base removed from V and 5 bases from J, the gap between germline ends came to 6 bases. Germline loops: CDR1 MGHRA, CDR2 YSYEKL. The CDR3 has 13 amino acids. CDR3 bases: TGCGCCAGCAGCCAAGTGGGTGATCAGCCCCAGCATTTT. The encoded protein is CASSQVGDQPQHF.